The 8 T cell receptor beta chains listed next were all sequenced from one sample in a study of shared clonotypes between healthy human individuals. Produced via immunoSEQ multiplex PCR; TCRdb's table is partial and in-frame only. The table shows a few million clones, with 80% to 95% occurring only once. The sequenced material came from naive CD4+ T cells from PBMCs. The subset: CD45RA+ positively selected. All receptors derive from a man in his late teens or twenties in good health. Some clones in this sample may be carry-over from other donors' samples.

The chain couples TRBV6-1 to TRBJ1-2; the D is unclear. Germline lookup yields CDR1 MNHNS and CDR2 SASEGT. Trimming cost V 8 bases and J 7 bases, with 17 bases left between them. The CDR3 is 13 amino acids. In DNA, the CDR3 is TGTGCCAGCCAGGTTTCTGGTATAGTTGGCTACACCTTC. This translates into CASQVSGIVGYTF.

CDR3 DNA sequence: TGTGCCAGCAGTGAAGAGTCCAAGAGCTACACCTTC. Amino acids: CASSEESKSYTF. The V call is TRBV2, the J call TRBJ1-2, with unresolved D. Germline CDR1 is SNHLY and CDR2 is FYNNEI. Trimming took 1 base from V and 9 from J, leaving 9 bases between them. This CDR3 comprises 12 residues.

The chain employs TRBV28 and TRBJ1-2; possible D gene TRBD1, 5 bases. This CDR3 region has 19 residues. The V end was cut by 4 bases, the J end by 8 bases, with 32 bases between. The germline V gene has CDR1 MDHEN and CDR2 SYDVKM. CDR3 DNA sequence: TGTGCCAGCAGTTCTATCGGGAACCCTAGTCCGGGGCCCCCTAGGGGCTACACCTTC. This encodes CASSSIGNPSPGPPRGYTF.

The chain has TRBV28 and TRBJ2-2, with D perhaps TRBD1 or TRBD2 (6 bases each). The CDR3 is 14 residues long. V was cut by 6 bases and J by 3 bases, with 11 bases left in between. The germline gives CDR1 MDHEN, CDR2 SYDVKM. CDR3 sequence: CASRQGGDTGELFF. CDR3 sequence (DNA): TGTGCCAGCAGACAGGGCGGGGACACCGGGGAGCTGTTTTTT.

The chain has TRBV7-9 and TRBJ1-1; possibly TRBD1 for D (5 bases). This CDR3 has 15 residues. The germline V gene encodes CDR1 SEHNR and CDR2 FQNEAQ (reference sequence). Trimming stripped 1 base from V and 2 bases from J, with 11 bases between. DNA for the CDR3: TGTGCCAGCAGCTTAGGACGGACATCAAACACTGAAGCTTTCTTT. This gives the protein CASSLGRTSNTEAFF.

Regarding this clone: Within the sample, other DNA sequences also encode this same CDR3. V is TRBV14 and J is TRBJ1-2; maybe TRBD1 (5 bases). Trimming cost V 4 bases and J 4 bases, with 10 bases left between them. Germline values: CDR1 SGHDN, CDR2 FVKESK. There are 13 residues in the CDR3. As DNA, the CDR3 is TGTGCCAGCAGCCTGGGGACGGGCTATGGCTACACCTTC. Protein: CASSLGTGYGYTF.

This sequence joins TRBV7-3 and TRBJ2-3; TRBD1 is a possible D gene (6 bases). V was trimmed by 1 base and J by 6 bases, leaving 14 bases between them. Germline V gene sequence: CDR1 SGHTA, CDR2 FQGTGA. There are 15 residues in the CDR3. The CDR3 region is CASSLMGRGMDTQYF. The CDR3 DNA reads TGTGCCAGCAGCTTAATGGGCAGGGGCATGGATACGCAGTATTTT.

V is TRBV6-1 and J is TRBJ2-7, with D possibly being TRBD2 (5 bases). Trimming cost V 4 bases and J 3 bases, with 13 bases left between them. Germline V gives CDR1 MNHNS, CDR2 SASEGT. The CDR3 is 14 amino acids. CDR3 in amino acids: CASSGSHGVYEQYF. DNA of the CDR3: TGTGCCAGCAGTGGGTCTCACGGGGTCTACGAGCAGTACTTC.